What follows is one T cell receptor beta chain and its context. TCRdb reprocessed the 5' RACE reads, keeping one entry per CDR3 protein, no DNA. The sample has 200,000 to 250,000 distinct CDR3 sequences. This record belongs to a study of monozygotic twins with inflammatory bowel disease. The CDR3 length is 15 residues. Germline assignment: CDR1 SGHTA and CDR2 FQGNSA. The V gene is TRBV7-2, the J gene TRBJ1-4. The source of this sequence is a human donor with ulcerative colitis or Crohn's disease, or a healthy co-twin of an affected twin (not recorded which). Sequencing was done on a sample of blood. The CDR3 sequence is CASSLGGRRNEKLFF. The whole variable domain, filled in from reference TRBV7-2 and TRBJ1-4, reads GAGVSQSPSNKVTEKGKDVELRCDPISGHTALYWYRQSLGQGLEFLIYFQGNSAPDKSGLPSDRFSAERTGGSVSTLTIQRTQQEDSAVYLCASSLGGRRNEKLFFGSGTQLSVL.